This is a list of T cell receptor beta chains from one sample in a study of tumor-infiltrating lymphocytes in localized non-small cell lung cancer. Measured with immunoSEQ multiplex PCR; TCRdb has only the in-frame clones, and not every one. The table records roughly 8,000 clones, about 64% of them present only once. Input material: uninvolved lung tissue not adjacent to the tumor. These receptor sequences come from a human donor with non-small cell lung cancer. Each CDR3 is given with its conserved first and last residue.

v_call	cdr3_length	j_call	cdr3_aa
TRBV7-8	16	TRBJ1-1	CASSLVAPGAGREAFF
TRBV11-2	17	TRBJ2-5	CASSPGQPLQYQETQYF
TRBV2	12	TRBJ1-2	CASRDSGDGYTF
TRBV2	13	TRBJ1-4	CASSSTGTVLTLF
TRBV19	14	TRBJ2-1	CASSIVFGYNEQFF
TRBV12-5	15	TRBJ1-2	CASGLYISEYYGYTF
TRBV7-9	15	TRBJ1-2	CASSLAGTAYSGYTF
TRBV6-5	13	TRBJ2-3	CASSLKLGDTQYF
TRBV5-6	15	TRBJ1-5	CASSLRRDSNQPQHF
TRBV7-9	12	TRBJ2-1	CASSVSGVEQFF
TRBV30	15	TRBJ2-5	CAWTVASGGAETQYF
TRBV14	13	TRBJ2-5	CASSPGDRETQYF
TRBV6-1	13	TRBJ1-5	CAGGDSSNQPQHF
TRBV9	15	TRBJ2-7	CASSVGMGHASEQYF
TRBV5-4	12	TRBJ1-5	CASSLMGQPQHF
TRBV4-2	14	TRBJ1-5	CASSERQGPGPQHF
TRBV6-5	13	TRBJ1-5	CASSMTSNQPQHF
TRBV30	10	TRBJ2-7	CAPRVGEQYF
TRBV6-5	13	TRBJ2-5	CASSTRTDGTQYF
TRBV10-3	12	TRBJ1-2	CAISADLAGYTF
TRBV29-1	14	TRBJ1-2	CSVVDEDRGPGYTF
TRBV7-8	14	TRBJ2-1	CASSLGQGNNEQFF
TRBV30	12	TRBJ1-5	CAWSAESQPQHF
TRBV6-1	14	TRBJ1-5	CASSDQSDNQPQHF
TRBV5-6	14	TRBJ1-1	CASSMTGDDTEAFF
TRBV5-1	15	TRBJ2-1	CASSKFRDSVDEQFF
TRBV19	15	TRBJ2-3	CASSIAGQGTDTQYF
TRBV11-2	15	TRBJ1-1	CASSRGNSRNTEAFF
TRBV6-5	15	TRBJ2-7	CASSGGGFAGQEQYF
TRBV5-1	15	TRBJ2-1	CASSLAGRDNNEQFF
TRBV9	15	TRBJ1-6	CASSPRGKWDSPLHF
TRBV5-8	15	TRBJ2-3	CASSYGLAGMDTQYF
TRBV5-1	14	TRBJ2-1	CASSLAASPTEQFF
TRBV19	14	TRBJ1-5	CASSPDRGYQPQHF
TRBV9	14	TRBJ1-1	CASSVVVGNAEAFF
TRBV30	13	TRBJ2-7	CAGTLTGSYEQYF
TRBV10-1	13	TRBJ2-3	CASSEPGTDTQYF
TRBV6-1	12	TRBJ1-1	CASRPDSTEAFF
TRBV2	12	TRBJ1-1	CASSNEQGGAFF
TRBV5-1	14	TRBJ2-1	CASSPPGRYNEQFF
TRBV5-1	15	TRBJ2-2	CASSLGQGYTGELFF